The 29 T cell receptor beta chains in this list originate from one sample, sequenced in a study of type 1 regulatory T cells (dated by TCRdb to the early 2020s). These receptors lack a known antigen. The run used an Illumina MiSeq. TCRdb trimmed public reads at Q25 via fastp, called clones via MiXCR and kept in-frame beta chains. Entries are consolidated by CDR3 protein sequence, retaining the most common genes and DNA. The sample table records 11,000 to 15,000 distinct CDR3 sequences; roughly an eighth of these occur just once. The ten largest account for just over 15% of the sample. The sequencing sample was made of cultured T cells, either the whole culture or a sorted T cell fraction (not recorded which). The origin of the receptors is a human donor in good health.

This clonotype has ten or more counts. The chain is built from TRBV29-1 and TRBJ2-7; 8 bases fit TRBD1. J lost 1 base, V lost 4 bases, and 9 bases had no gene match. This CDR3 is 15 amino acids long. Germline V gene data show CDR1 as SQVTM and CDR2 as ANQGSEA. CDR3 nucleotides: TGCAGCGTTGGAAGGAACAGGGGGTTTTCCTACGAGCAGTACTTC. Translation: CSVGRNRGFSYEQYF.

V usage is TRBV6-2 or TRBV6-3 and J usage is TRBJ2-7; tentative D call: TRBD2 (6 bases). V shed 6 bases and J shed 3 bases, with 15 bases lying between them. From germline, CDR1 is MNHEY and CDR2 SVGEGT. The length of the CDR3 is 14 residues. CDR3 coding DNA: TGTGCCAGCAGACCCGGGACTTACCGCTACGAGCAGTACTTC. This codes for CASRPGTYRYEQYF.

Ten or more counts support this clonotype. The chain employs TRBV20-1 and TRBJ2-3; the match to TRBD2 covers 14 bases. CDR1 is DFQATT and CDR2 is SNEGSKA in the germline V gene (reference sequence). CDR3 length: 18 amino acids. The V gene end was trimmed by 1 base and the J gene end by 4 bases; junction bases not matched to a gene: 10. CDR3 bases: TGCAGTGCTAGAGTCGGGGGACTAGCGGGAGTCCTTGCAGATACGCAGTATTTT. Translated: CSARVGGLAGVLADTQYF.

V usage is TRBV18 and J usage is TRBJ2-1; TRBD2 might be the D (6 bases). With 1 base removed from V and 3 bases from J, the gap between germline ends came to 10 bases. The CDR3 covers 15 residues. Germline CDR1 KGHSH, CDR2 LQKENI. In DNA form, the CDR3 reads TGTGCCAGCTCACCACGGGGCGGGGACTACAATGAGCAGTTCTTC. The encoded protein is CASSPRGGDYNEQFF. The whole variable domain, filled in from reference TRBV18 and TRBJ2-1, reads NAGVMQNPRHLVRRRGQEARLRCSPMKGHSHVYWYRQLPEEGLKFMVYLQKENIIDESGMPKERFSAEFPKEGPSILRIQQVVRGDSAAYFCASSPRGGDYNEQFFGPGTRLTVL.

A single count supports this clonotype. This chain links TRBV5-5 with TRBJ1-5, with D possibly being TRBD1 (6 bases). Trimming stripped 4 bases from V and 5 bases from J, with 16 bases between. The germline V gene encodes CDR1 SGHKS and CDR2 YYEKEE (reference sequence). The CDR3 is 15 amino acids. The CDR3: CASSLTYRAYQPQHF. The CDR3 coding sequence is TGTGCCAGCAGCCTCACCTACAGGGCTTATCAGCCCCAGCATTTT.

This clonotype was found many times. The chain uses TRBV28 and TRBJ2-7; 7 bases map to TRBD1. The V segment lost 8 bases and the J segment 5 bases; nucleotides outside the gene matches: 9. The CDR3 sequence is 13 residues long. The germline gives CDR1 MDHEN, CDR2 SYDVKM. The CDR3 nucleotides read TGTGCCAGCGGAGCTTCCGGGACAGACGAGCAGTACTTC. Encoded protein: CASGASGTDEQYF.

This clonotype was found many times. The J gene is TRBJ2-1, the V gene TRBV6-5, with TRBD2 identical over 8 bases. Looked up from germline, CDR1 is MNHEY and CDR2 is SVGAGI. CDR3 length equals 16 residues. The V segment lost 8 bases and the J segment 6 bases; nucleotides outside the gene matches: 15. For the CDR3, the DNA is TGTGCCAGCGGGTTTCCCTTGCCGGGAGGGCTCAATGAGCAGTTCTTC. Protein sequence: CASGFPLPGGLNEQFF.

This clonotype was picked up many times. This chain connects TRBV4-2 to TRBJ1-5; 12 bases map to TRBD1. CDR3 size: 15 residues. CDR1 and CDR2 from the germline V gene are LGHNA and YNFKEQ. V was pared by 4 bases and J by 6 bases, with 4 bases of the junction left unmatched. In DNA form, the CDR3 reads TGTGCCAGCAGCCTGGGACAGGGGGCAATTCAGCCCCAGCATTTT. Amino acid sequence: CASSLGQGAIQPQHF.

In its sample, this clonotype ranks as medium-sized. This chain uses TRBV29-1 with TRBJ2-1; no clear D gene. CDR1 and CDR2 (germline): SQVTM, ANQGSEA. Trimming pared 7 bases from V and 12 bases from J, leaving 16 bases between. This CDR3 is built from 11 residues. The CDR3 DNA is TGCAGCGCCGCAACGTTCGAGCCGCAGTTCTTC. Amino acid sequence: CSAATFEPQFF.

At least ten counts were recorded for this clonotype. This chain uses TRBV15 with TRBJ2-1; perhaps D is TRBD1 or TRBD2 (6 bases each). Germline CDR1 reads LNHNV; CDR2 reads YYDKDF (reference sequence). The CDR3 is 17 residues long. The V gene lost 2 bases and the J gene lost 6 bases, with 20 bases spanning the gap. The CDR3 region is CATSRPRGRDLGNEQFF. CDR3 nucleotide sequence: TGTGCCACCAGCAGACCTCGGGGGCGGGATTTGGGCAATGAGCAGTTCTTC.

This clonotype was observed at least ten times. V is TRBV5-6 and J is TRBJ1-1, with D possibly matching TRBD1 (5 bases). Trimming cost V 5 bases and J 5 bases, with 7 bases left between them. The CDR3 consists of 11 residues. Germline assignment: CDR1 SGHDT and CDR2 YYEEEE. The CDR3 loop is CASSRQTEAFF. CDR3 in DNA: TGTGCCAGCAGTCGACAGACTGAAGCTTTCTTT.

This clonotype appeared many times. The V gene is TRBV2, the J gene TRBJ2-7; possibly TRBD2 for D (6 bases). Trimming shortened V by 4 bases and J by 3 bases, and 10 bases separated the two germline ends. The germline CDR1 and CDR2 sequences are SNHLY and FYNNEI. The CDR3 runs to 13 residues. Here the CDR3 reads CASSGSGVYEQYF. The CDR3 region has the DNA TGTGCCAGCAGTGGCTCGGGGGTCTACGAGCAGTACTTC.

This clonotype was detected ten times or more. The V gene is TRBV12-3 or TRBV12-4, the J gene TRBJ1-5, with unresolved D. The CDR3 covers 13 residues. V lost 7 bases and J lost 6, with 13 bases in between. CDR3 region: CASTFGGSQPQHF. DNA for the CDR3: TGTGCCAGCACCTTTGGAGGTAGTCAGCCCCAGCATTTT.

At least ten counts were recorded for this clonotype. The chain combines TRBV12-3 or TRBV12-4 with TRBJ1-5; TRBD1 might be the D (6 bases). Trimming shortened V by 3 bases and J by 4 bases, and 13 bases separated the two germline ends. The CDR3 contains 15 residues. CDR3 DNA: TGTGCCAGCAGTTTGGGGGACATATCAAATCAGCCCCAGCATTTT. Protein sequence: CASSLGDISNQPQHF.

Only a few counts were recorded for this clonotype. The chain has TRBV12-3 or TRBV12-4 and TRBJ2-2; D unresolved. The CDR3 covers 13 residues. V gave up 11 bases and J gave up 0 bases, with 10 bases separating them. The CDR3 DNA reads TGTGCCTCACCATTACCGAACACCGGGGAGCTGTTTTTT. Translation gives CASPLPNTGELFF.

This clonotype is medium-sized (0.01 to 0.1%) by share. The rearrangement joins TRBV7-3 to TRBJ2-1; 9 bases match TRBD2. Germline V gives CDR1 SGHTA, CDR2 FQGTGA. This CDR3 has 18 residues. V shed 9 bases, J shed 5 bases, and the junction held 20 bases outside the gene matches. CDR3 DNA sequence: TGTGCCAGGCTTCGACGGGCCCCGACTAGCGGAAAAAACAATGAGCAGTTCTTC. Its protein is CARLRRAPTSGKNNEQFF.

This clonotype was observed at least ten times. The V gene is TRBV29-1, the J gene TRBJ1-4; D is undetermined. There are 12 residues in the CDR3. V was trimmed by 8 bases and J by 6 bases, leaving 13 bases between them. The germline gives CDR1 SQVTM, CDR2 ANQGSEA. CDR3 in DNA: TGCAGCTCCAGAGGTGGAGATGAAAAACTGTTTTTT. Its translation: CSSRGGDEKLFF.

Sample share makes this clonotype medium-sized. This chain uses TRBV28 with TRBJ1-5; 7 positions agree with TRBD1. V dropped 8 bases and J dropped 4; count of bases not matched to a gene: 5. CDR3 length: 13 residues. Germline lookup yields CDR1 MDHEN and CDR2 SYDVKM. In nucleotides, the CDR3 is TGTGCCAGCGCACTGACAGGGAATCAGCCCCAGCATTTT. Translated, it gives CASALTGNQPQHF.

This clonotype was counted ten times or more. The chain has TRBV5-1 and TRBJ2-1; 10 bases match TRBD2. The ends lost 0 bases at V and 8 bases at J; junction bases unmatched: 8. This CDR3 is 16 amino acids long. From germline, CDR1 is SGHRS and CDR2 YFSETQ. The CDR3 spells CASSLGAGGEFHEQFF. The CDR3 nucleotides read TGCGCCAGCAGCTTGGGAGCGGGAGGGGAGTTCCATGAGCAGTTCTTC. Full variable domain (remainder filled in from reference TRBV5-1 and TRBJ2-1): KAGVTQTPRYLIKTRGQQVTLSCSPISGHRSVSWYQQTPGQGLQFLFEYFSETQRNKGNFPGRFSGRQFSNSRSEMNVSTLELGDSALYLCASSLGAGGEFHEQFFGPGTRLTVL.

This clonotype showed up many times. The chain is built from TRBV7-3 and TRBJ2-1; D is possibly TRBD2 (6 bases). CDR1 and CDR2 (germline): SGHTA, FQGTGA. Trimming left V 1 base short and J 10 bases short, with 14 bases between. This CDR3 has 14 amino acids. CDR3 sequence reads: CASSLNRGTGEQFF. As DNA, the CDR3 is TGTGCCAGCAGCTTAAATCGCGGGACGGGGGAGCAGTTCTTC.

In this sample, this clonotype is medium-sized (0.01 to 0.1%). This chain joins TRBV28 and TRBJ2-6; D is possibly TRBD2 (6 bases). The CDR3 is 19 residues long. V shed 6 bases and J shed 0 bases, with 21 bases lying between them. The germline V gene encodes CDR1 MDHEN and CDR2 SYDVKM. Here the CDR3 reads CASRGIRGTVRSGANVLTF. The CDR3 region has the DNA TGTGCCAGCAGGGGAATACGCGGGACCGTTCGCTCTGGGGCCAACGTCCTGACTTTC.

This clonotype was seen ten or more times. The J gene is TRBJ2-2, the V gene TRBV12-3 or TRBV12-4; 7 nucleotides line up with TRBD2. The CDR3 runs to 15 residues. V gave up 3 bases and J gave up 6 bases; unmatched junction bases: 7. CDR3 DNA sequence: TGTGCCAGCAGTTTCCTATCTAGCGGCCCCGGGGAGCTGTTTTTT. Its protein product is CASSFLSSGPGELFF.

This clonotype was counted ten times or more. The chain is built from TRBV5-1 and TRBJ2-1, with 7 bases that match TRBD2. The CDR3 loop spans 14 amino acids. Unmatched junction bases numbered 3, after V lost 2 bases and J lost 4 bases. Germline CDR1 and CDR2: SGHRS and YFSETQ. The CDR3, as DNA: TGCGCCAGCAGCTTAGCGGGATTTTACAATGAGCAGTTCTTC. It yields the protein CASSLAGFYNEQFF.

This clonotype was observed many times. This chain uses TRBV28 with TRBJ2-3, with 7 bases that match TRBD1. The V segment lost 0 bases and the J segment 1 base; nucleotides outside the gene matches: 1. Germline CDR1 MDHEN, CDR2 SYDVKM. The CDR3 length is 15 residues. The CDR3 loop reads CASSLWQGGTDTQYF. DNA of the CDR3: TGTGCCAGCAGTTTATGGCAGGGGGGCACAGATACGCAGTATTTT.

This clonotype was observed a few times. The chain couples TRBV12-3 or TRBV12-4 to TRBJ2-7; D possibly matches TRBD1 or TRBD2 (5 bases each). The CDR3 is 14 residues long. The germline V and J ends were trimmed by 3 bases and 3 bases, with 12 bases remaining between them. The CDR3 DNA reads TGTGCCAGCAGTTTTAGGGACCCAGACTACGAGCAGTACTTC. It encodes CASSFRDPDYEQYF.

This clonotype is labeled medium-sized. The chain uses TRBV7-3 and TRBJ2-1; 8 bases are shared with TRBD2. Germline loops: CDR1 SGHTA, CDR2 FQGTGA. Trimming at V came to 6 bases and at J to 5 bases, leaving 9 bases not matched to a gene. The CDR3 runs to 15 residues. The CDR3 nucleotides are TGTGCCAGCAGGCCCAGCGGGAGCCGAAACAATGAGCAGTTCTTC. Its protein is CASRPSGSRNNEQFF.

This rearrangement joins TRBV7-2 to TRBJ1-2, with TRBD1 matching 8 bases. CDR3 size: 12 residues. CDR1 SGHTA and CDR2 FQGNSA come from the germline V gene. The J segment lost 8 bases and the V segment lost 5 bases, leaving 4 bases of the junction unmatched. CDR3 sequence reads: CASSRTGRGYTF. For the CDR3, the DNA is TGTGCCAGCAGCCGGACAGGGCGCGGCTACACCTTC.

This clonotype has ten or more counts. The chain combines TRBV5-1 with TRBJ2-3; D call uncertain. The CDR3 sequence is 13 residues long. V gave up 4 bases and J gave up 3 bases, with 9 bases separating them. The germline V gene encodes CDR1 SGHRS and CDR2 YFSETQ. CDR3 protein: CASSPDQTDTQYF. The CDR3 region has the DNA TGCGCCAGCAGCCCGGACCAGACAGATACGCAGTATTTT.

CDR3 nucleotide sequence: TGTGCCAGCAGTCCGGTCCTCGACAATGAGCAGTTCTTC. This gives the protein CASSPVLDNEQFF. This sequence joins TRBV12-3 or TRBV12-4 and TRBJ2-1; unclear D gene. CDR3 size: 13 residues. Trimming pared 5 bases from V and 5 bases from J, leaving 10 bases between.